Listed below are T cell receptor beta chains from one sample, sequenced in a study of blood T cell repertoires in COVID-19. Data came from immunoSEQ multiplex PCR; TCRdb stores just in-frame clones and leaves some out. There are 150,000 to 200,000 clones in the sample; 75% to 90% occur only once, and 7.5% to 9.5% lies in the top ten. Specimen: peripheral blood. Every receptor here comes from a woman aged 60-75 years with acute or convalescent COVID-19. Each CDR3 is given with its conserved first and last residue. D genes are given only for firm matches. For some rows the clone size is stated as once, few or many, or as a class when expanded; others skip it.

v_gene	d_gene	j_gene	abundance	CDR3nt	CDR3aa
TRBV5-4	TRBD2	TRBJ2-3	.	TGTGCCAGCAGGAAACTAGCGGGAGTAACAGATACGCAGTATTTT	CASRKLAGVTDTQYF
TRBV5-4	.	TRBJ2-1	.	TGTGCCAGCAGATCAGGACTGGATGAGCAGTTCTTC	CASRSGLDEQFF
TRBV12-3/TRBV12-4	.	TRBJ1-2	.	TGTGCCAGCAGTTTCGACAGGCTGTATGGCTACACCTTC	CASSFDRLYGYTF
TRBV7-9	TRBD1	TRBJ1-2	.	TGTGCCAGCAGCGAAGGCGGGGCCCAGGGACAGGGCTACACCTTC	CASSEGGAQGQGYTF
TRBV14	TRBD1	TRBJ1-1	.	TGTGCCAGCAGCCGGACAGGGTGGGACACTGAAGCTTTCTTT	CASSRTGWDTEAFF
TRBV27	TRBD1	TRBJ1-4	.	TGTGCCAGCCGCTTTGTTCCGGGACAGGGGACAGAAAAACTGTTTTTT	CASRFVPGQGTEKLFF
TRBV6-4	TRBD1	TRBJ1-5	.	TGTGCCAGCAGTGCCCGGACAGGGGGTCAGCCCCAGCATTTT	CASSARTGGQPQHF
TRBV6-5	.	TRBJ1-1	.	TGTGCCAGCAGTTACTCAACCCAAGCGAACACTGAAGCTTTCTTT	CASSYSTQANTEAFF
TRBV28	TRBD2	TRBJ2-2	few	TGTGCCAGCAGGACCCGCCTACTAGCGGGAGGGACTAACACCGGGGAGCTGTTTTTT	CASRTRLLAGGTNTGELFF
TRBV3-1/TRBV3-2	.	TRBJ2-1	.	TGTGCCAGCAGCCAAGCCTCCTTGGGGCATGAGCAGTTCTTC	CASSQASLGHEQFF
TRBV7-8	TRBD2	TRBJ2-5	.	TGTGCCAGCAGACCCTGGGGCCCCGGGACTAGCGGGAGGGGAGGGGTCCAAGAGACCCAGTACTTC	CASRPWGPGTSGRGGVQETQYF
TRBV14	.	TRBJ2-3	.	TGTGCCAGCAGCCATGCTGCGTCGGCGCAGTATTTT	CASSHAASAQYF
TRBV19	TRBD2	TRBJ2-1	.	TGTGCCACCCGTATGGTGGGTAGCGGGAGAGGTAATGAGCAGTTCTTC	CATRMVGSGRGNEQFF
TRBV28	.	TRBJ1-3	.	TGTGCCAGTTCGGACGGCAGGGCCGGAAACACCATATATTTT	CASSDGRAGNTIYF
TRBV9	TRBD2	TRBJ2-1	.	TGTGCCAGCAGCGTAGGCGGGGAGGGTGTCCATGAGCAGTTCTTC	CASSVGGEGVHEQFF
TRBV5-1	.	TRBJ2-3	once	TGCGCCAGCAGCTCGGACTACTATACGCAGTATTTT	CASSSDYYTQYF
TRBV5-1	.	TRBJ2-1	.	TGCGCCAGCCGCCCGGGGGACAATGAGCAGTTCTTC	CASRPGDNEQFF
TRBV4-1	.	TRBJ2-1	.	TGCGCCAGCAGCCAAGCTTTAGAGAGCTCCTACAATGAGCAGTTCTTC	CASSQALESSYNEQFF
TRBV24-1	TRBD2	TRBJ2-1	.	TGTGCCACCAGTGACCCTGGGGGGACTAGCGGAGAGCAGTTCTTC	CATSDPGGTSGEQFF
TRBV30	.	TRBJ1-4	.	TGTGCCTGGAGTGTTGAGCGGGAAAAACTGTTTTTT	CAWSVEREKLFF
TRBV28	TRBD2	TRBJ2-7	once	TGTGCCAGCAGTCCGCCGGGACTAGCGTCCTACGAGCAGTACTTC	CASSPPGLASYEQYF
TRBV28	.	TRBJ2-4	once	TGTGCCAGCAGTTTAGTGGGCAGCATTCAGTACTTC	CASSLVGSIQYF
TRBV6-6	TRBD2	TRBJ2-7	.	TGTGCCAGCACGAGGGAGGGCTACGAGCAGTACTTC	CASTREGYEQYF
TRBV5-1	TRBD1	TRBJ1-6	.	TGCGCCAGCAGCGGGACAGGTTGGAATTCACCCCTCCACTTT	CASSGTGWNSPLHF
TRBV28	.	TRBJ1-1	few	TGTGCCAGCAGCCCGGTTGGGAGGTCGTTCACTGAAGCTTTCTTT	CASSPVGRSFTEAFF
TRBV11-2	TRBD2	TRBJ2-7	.	TGTGCCAGCAGCTTAGGGCGACTAGCGGGAACCCAAGGGGAGCAGTACTTC	CASSLGRLAGTQGEQYF
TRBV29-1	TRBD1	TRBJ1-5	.	TGCAGCGTTGGAACAGGGGGGGGACAGCCCCAGCATTTT	CSVGTGGGQPQHF
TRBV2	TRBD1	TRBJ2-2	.	TGTGCCAGCAGACAGGGGGCCGGCGGGGAGCTGTTTTTT	CASRQGAGGELFF
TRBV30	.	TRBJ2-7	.	TGTGCCTGGAGGGGGCCTCAAAGATGGGACGAGCAGTACTTC	CAWRGPQRWDEQYF
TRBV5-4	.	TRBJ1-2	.	TGTGCCAGCAGCCTGGTTGACAGATATGGCTACACCTTC	CASSLVDRYGYTF
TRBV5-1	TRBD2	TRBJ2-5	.	TGCGCCAGCAGCCTAGGGACTAGCGGCCGCATGGCCCAGTACTTC	CASSLGTSGRMAQYF
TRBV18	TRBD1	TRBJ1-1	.	TGTGCCAGCTCGAGCGCGACAGGGGGAAACACTGAAGCTTTCTTT	CASSSATGGNTEAFF
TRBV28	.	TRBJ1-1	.	TGTGCCAGCAGTTTAGCCGTTCAGGGCCTCGACATGAACACTGAAGCTTTCTTT	CASSLAVQGLDMNTEAFF
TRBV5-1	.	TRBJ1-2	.	TGCGCCAGCAGCTTGGGACAGCAAGTCAACGGCTACACCTTC	CASSLGQQVNGYTF
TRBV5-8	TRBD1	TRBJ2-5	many	TGTGCCAGCAGCTTGCGCCAGGGGGCGCGTGAGACCCAGTACTTC	CASSLRQGARETQYF
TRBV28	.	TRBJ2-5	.	TGTGCCAGCAGTTTATGCGAGGTGAAGGAGACCCAGTACTTC	CASSLCEVKETQYF
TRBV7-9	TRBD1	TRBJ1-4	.	TGTGCCAGCAGCTTAGGGGGGGACAGACTTCTTAATGAAAAACTGTTTTTT	CASSLGGDRLLNEKLFF
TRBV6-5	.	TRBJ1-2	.	TGTGCCAGCAGCCCGGGTAGAGCTAACTATGGCTACACCTTC	CASSPGRANYGYTF
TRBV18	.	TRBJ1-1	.	TGTGCCAGCTCACCACAGGACAGTAACACTGAAGCTTTCTTT	CASSPQDSNTEAFF
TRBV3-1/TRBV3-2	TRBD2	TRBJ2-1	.	TGTGCCAGCAGCCTTACTAGCGGAAACTACAATGAGCAGTTCTTC	CASSLTSGNYNEQFF
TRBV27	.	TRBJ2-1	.	TGTGCCAGCAGTTTATCATTCGGGGAAATGTTCTTC	CASSLSFGEMFF
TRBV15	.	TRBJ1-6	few	TGTGCCACCAGCTTCGGGGATAATTCACCCCTCCACTTT	CATSFGDNSPLHF
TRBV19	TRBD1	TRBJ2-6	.	TGTGCCAGTAGTTCCAGGGGGCTAGGGGCCAACGTCCTGACTTTC	CASSSRGLGANVLTF
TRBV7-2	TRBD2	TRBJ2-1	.	TGTGCCAGCAGCTTAGCGGGGGTAGCGGGAGGACGTGAGCAGTTCTTC	CASSLAGVAGGREQFF
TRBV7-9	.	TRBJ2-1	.	TGTGCCAGCAGCTTACGAGAGGGCTCCTACAATGAGCAGTTCTTC	CASSLREGSYNEQFF